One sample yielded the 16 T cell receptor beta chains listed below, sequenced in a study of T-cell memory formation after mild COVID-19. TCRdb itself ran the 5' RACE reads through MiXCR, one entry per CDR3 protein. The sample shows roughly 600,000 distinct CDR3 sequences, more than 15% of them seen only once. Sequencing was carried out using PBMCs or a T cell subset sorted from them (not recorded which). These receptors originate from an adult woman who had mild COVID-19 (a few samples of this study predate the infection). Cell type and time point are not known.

The DNA of the CDR3 is TGTGCCAGCAGTGATTACGAACCCGGAGGTGGCTACACCTTC. Its protein is CASSDYEPGGGYTF. The chain carries TRBV6-1 and TRBJ1-2, with no clear D. The V and J ends lost 3 bases and 7 bases respectively, with 15 bases between them. Germline V lookup: CDR1 MNHNS, CDR2 SASEGT. This CDR3 region has 14 residues.

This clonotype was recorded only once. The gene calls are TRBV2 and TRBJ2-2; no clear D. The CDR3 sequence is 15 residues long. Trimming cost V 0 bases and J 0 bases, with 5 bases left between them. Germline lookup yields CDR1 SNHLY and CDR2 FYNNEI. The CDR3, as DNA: TGTGCCAGCAGTGAAGCTGTGGCGAACACCGGGGAGCTGTTTTTT. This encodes CASSEAVANTGELFF.

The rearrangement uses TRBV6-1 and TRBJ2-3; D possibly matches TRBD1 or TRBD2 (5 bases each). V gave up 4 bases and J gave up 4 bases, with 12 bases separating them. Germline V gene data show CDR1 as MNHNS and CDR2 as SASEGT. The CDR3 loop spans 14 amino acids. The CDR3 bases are TGTGCCAGCAGTGGGGGCAGGGACGCAGATACGCAGTATTTT. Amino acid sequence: CASSGGRDADTQYF.

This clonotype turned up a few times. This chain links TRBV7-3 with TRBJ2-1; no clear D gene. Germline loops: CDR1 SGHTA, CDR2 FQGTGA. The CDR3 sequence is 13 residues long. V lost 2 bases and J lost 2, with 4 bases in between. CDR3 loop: CASSLSAYNEQFF. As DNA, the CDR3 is TGTGCCAGCAGCTTATCGGCCTACAATGAGCAGTTCTTC.

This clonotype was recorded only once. The DNA of the CDR3 is TGTGCCAGCAGCTTCCAGACAGTAGGCAGAGGAAACACCATATATTTT. As protein: CASSFQTVGRGNTIYF. The J gene is TRBJ1-3, the V gene TRBV7-8, with a weak D call TRBD1 (5 bases). V lost 3 bases, J lost 4 bases, and 16 bases lay in between. This CDR3 has 16 residues. Germline V gene sequence: CDR1 SGHVS, CDR2 FQNEAQ.

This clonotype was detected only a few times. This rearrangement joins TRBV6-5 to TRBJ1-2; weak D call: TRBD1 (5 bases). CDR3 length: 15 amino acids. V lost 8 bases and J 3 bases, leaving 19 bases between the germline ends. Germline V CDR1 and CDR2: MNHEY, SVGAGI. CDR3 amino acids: CASGITIGHYYGYTF. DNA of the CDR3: TGTGCCAGCGGAATTACCATCGGACATTACTATGGCTACACCTTC.

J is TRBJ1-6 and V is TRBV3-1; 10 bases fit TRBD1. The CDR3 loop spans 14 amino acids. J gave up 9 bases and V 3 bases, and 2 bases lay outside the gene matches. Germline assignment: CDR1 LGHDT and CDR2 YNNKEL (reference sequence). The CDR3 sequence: CASSQTGGSSPLHF. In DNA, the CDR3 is TGTGCCAGCAGCCAGACAGGGGGCAGTTCACCCCTCCACTTT.

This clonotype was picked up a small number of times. The CDR3 loop is CASSPALAGDTGELFF. CDR3 nucleotides: TGTGCCAGCAGCCCAGCTTTGGCAGGGGACACCGGGGAGCTGTTTTTT. The chain has TRBV7-9 and TRBJ2-2, with D possibly matching TRBD1 (6 bases). Trimming shortened V by 5 bases and J by 3 bases, and 16 bases separated the two germline ends. The CDR3 totals 16 residues. Looked up from germline, CDR1 is SEHNR and CDR2 is FQNEAQ (reference sequence).

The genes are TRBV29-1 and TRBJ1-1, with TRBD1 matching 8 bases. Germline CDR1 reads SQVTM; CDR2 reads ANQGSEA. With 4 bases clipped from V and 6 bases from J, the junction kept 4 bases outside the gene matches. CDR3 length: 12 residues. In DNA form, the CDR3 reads TGCAGCGTTGGGACAGGGTCCCCTGAAGCTTTCTTT. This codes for CSVGTGSPEAFF. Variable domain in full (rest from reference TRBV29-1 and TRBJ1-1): SAVISQKPSRDICQRGTSLTIQCQVDSQVTMMFWYRQQPGQSLTLIATANQGSEATYESGFVIDKFPISRPNLTFSTLTVSNMSPEDSSIYLCSVGTGSPEAFFGQGTRLTVV.

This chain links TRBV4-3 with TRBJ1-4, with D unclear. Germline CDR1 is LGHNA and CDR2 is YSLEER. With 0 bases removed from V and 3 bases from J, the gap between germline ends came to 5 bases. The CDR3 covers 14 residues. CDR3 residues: CASSQDSANEKLFF. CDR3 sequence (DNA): TGCGCCAGCAGCCAAGATTCGGCTAATGAAAAACTGTTTTTT.

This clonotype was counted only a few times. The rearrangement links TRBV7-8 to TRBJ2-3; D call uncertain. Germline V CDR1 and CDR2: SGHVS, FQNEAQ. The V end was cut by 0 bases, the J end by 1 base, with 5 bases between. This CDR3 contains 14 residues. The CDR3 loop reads CASSLAQRTDTQYF. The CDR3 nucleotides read TGTGCCAGCAGCTTAGCCCAGCGCACAGATACGCAGTATTTT.

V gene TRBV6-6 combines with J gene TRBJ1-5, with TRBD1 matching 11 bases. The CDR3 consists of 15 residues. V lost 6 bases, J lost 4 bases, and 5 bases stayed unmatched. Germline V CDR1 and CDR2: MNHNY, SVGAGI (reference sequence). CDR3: CASRPGTGGNQPQHF. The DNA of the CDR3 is TGTGCCAGCAGGCCCGGGACAGGGGGAAATCAGCCCCAGCATTTT.

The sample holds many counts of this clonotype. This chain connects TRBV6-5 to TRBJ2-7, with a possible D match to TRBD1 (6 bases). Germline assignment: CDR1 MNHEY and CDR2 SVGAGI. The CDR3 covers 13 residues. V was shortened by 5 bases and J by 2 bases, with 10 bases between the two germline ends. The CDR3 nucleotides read TGTGCCAGCAGTCAACAGGGACCCTACGAGCAGTACTTC. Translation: CASSQQGPYEQYF.

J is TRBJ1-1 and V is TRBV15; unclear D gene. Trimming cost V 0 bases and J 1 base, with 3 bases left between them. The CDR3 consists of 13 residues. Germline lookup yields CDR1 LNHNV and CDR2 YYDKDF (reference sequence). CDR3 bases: TGTGCCACCAGCAGAGACCCGAACACTGAAGCTTTCTTT. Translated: CATSRDPNTEAFF.

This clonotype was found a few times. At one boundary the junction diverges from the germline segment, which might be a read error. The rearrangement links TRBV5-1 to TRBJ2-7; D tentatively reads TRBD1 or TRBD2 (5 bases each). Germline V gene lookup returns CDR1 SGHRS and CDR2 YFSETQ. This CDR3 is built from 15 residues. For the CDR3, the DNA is TGCGCCAGCAGTTTGGCCTGGGGGATATTGGACGAGCAGTACTTC. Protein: CASSLAWGILDEQYF.

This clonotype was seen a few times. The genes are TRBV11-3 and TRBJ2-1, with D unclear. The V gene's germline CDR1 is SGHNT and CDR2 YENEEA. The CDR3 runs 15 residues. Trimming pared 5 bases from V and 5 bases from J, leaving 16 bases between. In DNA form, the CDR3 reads TGTGCCAGCAGCCTACCTACGGACGGGCACAATGAGCAGTTCTTC. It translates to CASSLPTDGHNEQFF.